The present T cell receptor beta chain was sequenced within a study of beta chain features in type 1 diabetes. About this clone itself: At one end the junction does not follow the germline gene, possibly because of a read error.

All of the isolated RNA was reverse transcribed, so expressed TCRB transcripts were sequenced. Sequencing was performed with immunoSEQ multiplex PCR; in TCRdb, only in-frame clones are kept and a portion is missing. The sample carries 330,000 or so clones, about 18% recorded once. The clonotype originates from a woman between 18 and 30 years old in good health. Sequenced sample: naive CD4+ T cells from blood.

CDR3 sequence (DNA): TGTGCTAGCAGCTTAGACCGAGATCAGCCCCAGCATTTT. Its translation is CASSLDRDQPQHF. This chain uses TRBV7-7 with TRBJ1-5; D not certain. The CDR3 consists of 13 residues. Germline V lookup: CDR1 SSHAT, CDR2 FNYEAQ (reference sequence).